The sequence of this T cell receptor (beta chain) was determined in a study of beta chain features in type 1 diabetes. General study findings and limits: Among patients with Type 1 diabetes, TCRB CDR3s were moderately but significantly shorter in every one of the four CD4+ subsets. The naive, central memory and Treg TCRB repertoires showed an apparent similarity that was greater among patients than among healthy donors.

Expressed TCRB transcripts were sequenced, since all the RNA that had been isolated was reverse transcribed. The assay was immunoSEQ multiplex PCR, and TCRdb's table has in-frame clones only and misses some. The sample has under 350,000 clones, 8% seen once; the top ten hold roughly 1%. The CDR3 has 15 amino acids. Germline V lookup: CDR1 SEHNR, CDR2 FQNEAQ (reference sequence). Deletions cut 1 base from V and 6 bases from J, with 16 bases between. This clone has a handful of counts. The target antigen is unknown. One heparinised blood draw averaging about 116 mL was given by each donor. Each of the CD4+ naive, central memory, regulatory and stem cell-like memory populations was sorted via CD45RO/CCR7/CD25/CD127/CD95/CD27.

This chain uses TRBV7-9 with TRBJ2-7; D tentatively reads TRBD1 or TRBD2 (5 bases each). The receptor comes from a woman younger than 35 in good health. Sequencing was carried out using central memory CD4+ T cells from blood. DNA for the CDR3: TGTGCCAGCAGCTTAGGAGGGTCAGGGATTGGCGAGCAGTACGTC. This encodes CASSLGGSGIGEQYV.